The 10 T cell receptor beta chains below all came from one sample that was sequenced in a study of blood T cells in healthy people across ages. The authors ran a second PCR of about 7 to 12 cycles using a sample-barcoded 5' primer and a J-beta primer mix. TCRdb reprocessed the 5' RACE reads via MiXCR and lists one record per CDR3 protein. Of 800,000 or so distinct CDR3 sequences detected, about 42% appear once; the ten largest clones hold roughly 20%. The sample taken for sequencing was blood. The receptors shown here come from an elderly man in good health.

This clonotype was counted a few times. The gene calls are TRBV30 and TRBJ2-1; D is possibly TRBD2 (5 bases). CDR3 length equals 15 residues. From germline, CDR1 is GTSNPN and CDR2 SVGIG (reference sequence). V lost 0 bases and J lost 8, with 17 bases in between. The CDR3 nucleotides read TGTGCCTGGAGTGTTGGGTCTAGCTCTCATGATGAGCAGTTCTTC. This codes for CAWSVGSSSHDEQFF.

Details on this clonotype: A much more abundant neighbour one base away suggests this may be a read error. This chain links TRBV5-6 with TRBJ1-1; 8 bases map to TRBD1. In germline, CDR1 is SGHDT, CDR2 YYEEEE. CDR3 length: 15 residues. CDR3 residues: CASSFQGALNAEAFF. For the CDR3, the DNA is TGTGCCAGCAGCTTCCAGGGGGCACTGAACGCTGAAGCTTTCTTT.

This clonotype was seen a handful of times. J is TRBJ1-5 and V is TRBV20-1; 9 nucleotides line up with TRBD1. CDR3 length: 15 amino acids. The germline V gene has CDR1 DFQATT and CDR2 SNEGSKA (reference sequence). J was trimmed by 4 bases and V by 2 bases; bases with no gene match: 6. CDR3 sequence reads: CSARMLGQGNQPQHF. The CDR3 bases are TGCAGTGCTAGAATGTTGGGACAGGGAAATCAGCCCCAGCATTTT.

This clonotype has more than one count but fewer than ten. V is TRBV23-1 and J is TRBJ2-5; the D is unclear. TRBV23-1 is labeled an ORF, and its function is uncertain. The CDR3 totals 11 residues. Trimming shortened V by 9 bases and J by 3 bases, and 8 bases separated the two germline ends. The CDR3 spells CARVLEETQYF. DNA of the CDR3: TGCGCCAGAGTTTTGGAAGAGACCCAGTACTTC.

This clonotype was seen many times. The J gene is TRBJ2-5, the V gene TRBV6-2 or TRBV6-3; 11 nucleotides agree with TRBD2. This CDR3 spans 18 amino acids. Germline V gene data show CDR1 as MNHEY and CDR2 as SVGEGT. Trimming at V came to 2 bases and at J to 1 base, leaving 9 bases not matched to a gene. The CDR3 reads CASSYGGTSGLGQETQYF. CDR3 DNA sequence: TGTGCCAGCAGTTACGGTGGGACTAGCGGCTTGGGCCAAGAGACCCAGTACTTC.

This clonotype was seen ten or more times. The CDR3: CSVEGDEAGALYEQYF. In DNA form, the CDR3 reads TGCAGCGTTGAGGGCGACGAGGCGGGAGCCCTCTACGAGCAGTACTTC. The gene calls are TRBV29-1 and TRBJ2-7; 7 nucleotides match TRBD2. V trimming: 3 bases; J trimming: 3 bases; junction bases outside the gene matches: 14. The germline gives CDR1 SQVTM, CDR2 ANQGSEA. The CDR3 spans 16 residues.

Turning to this clonotype: One end of the junction does not line up with germline, which may come from a read error. V gene TRBV6-1 combines with J gene TRBJ2-7, with TRBD1 identical over 10 bases. The CDR3 length is 14 residues. In germline, CDR1 is MNHNS, CDR2 SASEGT. CDR3 nucleotides: TGTGCCAGCAGCGAAGTGACAGGGGGCGACGAGCAGTACTTC. Protein sequence: CASSEVTGGDEQYF.

The J gene is TRBJ2-1, the V gene TRBV19, with a possible D match to TRBD1 (5 bases). The ends were cut back, 5 bases at V and 3 bases at J, with 8 bases in the middle. This CDR3 region has 13 residues. CDR1 LNHDA and CDR2 SQIVND come from the germline V gene (reference sequence). CDR3 DNA: TGTGCCAGTAGTGTCGACAGCTACAATGAGCAGTTCTTC. Amino acid sequence: CASSVDSYNEQFF.

This clonotype has a count of ten or more. The J gene is TRBJ2-5, the V gene TRBV12-3 or TRBV12-4; D not resolved. Deletions cut 4 bases from V and 4 bases from J, with 19 bases between. The CDR3 is made up of 16 amino acids. The CDR3 sequence is CASSSRSGLVGETQYF. As DNA, the CDR3 is TGTGCCAGCAGTTCCCGTTCGGGTTTAGTTGGAGAGACCCAGTACTTC.

The rearrangement links TRBV20-1 to TRBJ1-5; D is uncertain. The CDR3 length is 13 residues. The V gene lost 2 bases and the J gene lost 3 bases, with 8 bases spanning the gap. The germline V gene encodes CDR1 DFQATT and CDR2 SNEGSKA (reference sequence). CDR3 sequence (DNA): TGCAGTGCTAGACAGGCTCTCAATCAGCCCCAGCATTTT. This gives the protein CSARQALNQPQHF.